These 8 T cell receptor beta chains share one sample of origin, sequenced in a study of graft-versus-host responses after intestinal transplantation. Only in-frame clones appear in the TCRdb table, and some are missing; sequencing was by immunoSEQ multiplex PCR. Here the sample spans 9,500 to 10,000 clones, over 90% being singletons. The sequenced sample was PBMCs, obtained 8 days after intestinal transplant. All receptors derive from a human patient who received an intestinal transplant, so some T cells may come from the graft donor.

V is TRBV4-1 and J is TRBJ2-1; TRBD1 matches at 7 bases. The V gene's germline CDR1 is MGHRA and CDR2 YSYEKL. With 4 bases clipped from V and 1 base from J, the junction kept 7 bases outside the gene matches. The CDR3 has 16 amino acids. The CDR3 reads CASSPPDRVSYNEQFF. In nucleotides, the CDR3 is TGCGCCAGCAGCCCCCCTGACAGGGTGTCCTACAATGAGCAGTTCTTC.

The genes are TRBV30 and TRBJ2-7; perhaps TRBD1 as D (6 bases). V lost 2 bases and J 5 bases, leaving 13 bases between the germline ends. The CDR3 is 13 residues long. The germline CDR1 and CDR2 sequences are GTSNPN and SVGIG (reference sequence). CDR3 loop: CAWSMDSRHEQYF. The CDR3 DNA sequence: TGTGCCTGGAGTATGGACAGTCGCCACGAGCAGTACTTC.

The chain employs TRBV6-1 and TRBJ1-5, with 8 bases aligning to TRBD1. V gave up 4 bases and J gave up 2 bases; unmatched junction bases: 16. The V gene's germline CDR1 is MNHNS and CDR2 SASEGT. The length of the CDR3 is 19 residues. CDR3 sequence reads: CASSVRKDRVRTGNQPQHF. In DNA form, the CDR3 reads TGTGCCAGCAGTGTTAGGAAGGACAGGGTTCGAACTGGCAATCAGCCCCAGCATTTT.

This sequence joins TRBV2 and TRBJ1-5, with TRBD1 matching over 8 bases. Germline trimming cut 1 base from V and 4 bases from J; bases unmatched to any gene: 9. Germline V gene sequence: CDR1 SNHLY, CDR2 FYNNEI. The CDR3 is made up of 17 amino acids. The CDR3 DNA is TGTGCCAGCAGTGAAGTTTCGGCAGGGGGCGAGAATCAGCCCCAGCATTTT. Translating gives CASSEVSAGGENQPQHF.

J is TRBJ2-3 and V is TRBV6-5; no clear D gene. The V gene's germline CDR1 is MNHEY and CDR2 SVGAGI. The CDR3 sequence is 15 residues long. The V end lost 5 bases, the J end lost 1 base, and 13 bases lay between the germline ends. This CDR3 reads CASSPYLLRTDTQYF. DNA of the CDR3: TGTGCCAGCAGTCCTTACCTGTTGCGCACAGATACGCAGTATTTT.

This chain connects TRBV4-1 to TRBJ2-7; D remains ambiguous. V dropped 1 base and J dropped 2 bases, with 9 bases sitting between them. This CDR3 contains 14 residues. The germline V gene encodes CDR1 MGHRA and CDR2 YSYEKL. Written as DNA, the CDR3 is TGCGCCAGCAGCCAAGTTTGGCAAGCCTACGAGCAGTACTTC. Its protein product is CASSQVWQAYEQYF.

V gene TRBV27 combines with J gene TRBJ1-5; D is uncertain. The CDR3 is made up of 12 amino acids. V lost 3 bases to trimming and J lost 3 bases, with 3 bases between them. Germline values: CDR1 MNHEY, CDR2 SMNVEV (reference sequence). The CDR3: CASSFPNQPQHF. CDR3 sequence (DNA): TGTGCCAGCAGTTTCCCCAATCAGCCCCAGCATTTT.

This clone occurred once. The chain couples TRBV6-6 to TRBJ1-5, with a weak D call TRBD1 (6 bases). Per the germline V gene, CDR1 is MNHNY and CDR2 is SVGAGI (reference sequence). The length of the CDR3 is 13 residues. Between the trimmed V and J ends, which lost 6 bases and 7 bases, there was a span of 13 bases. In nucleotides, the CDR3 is TGTGCCAGCAGCCCGGGGGCGTGGCAGCCCCAGCATTTT. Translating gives CASSPGAWQPQHF.